Listed below are T cell receptor beta chains from one sample, sequenced in a study of T cell responses to AZD1222 COVID-19 vaccine. Using immunoSEQ multiplex PCR, the repertoire was profiled, and TCRdb retains in-frame clones only, with some absent. The sample comprises fewer than 130,000 clones, about 85% of which are singletons, and around 3% rests with the top ten. The sample consisted of peripheral blood, taken on day 0 of AZD1222 vaccination. The receptors shown here come from an adult in good health. The CDR3 runs from the conserved cysteine through the conserved F or W. Fields, in order: clone size, V gene, J gene, CDR3 protein. Some rows have no size entry. The others give once, few or many, or a class for an expanded clone.

clone_size: -; v_call: TRBV5-1; j_call: TRBJ1-1; cdr3_aa: CASSLVRSGQFTEAFF
clone_size: -; v_call: TRBV19; j_call: TRBJ2-3; cdr3_aa: CASSISLLDRTDTQYF
clone_size: -; v_call: TRBV6-1; j_call: TRBJ2-7; cdr3_aa: CASSEGTSGVSYEQYF
clone_size: -; v_call: TRBV5-1; j_call: TRBJ1-4; cdr3_aa: CASRPMDRESEKLFF
clone_size: -; v_call: TRBV5-5; j_call: TRBJ1-5; cdr3_aa: CASSWQQGDQPQHF
clone_size: -; v_call: TRBV27; j_call: TRBJ2-6; cdr3_aa: CASSYNRAGGANVLTF
clone_size: -; v_call: TRBV28; j_call: TRBJ1-5; cdr3_aa: CASSFRGVQPQHF
clone_size: -; v_call: TRBV2; j_call: TRBJ1-2; cdr3_aa: CASSEVGIRGRENSDYGYTF
clone_size: once; v_call: TRBV28; j_call: TRBJ1-1; cdr3_aa: CASSLMMRTEAFF
clone_size: -; v_call: TRBV9; j_call: TRBJ2-5; cdr3_aa: CASSVGPSGSGETQYF
clone_size: -; v_call: TRBV10-3; j_call: TRBJ1-6; cdr3_aa: CAISESSGISRGSPLHF
clone_size: once; v_call: TRBV7-9; j_call: TRBJ2-5; cdr3_aa: CASSLGASGKETQYF
clone_size: few; v_call: TRBV19; j_call: TRBJ2-1; cdr3_aa: CASSRSSGSGERQFF
clone_size: -; v_call: TRBV28; j_call: TRBJ1-5; cdr3_aa: CASSTQGTYSNQPQHF
clone_size: -; v_call: TRBV9; j_call: TRBJ2-3; cdr3_aa: CASSPLADITDTQYF
clone_size: -; v_call: TRBV18; j_call: TRBJ1-6; cdr3_aa: CASSPAGSDSPLHF
clone_size: -; v_call: TRBV19; j_call: TRBJ1-2; cdr3_aa: CASTDGAFYGYTF
clone_size: once; v_call: TRBV7-9; j_call: TRBJ1-5; cdr3_aa: CASSRPGPNQPQHF
clone_size: -; v_call: TRBV2; j_call: TRBJ2-7; cdr3_aa: CASTSQGGTINEQYF
clone_size: once; v_call: TRBV3-1/TRBV3-2; j_call: TRBJ2-7; cdr3_aa: CASSQDWTGLYEQYF
clone_size: -; v_call: TRBV28; j_call: TRBJ1-6; cdr3_aa: CASVGGNSPLHF
clone_size: -; v_call: TRBV7-9; j_call: TRBJ2-3; cdr3_aa: CASSPPRGINTQYF
clone_size: -; v_call: TRBV5-1; j_call: TRBJ1-2; cdr3_aa: CASSLEPAGRGYTF
clone_size: -; v_call: TRBV15; j_call: TRBJ1-2; cdr3_aa: CATSRGKVEIYGYTF
clone_size: -; v_call: TRBV24-1; j_call: TRBJ2-7; cdr3_aa: CATSDSSGGASFYEQYF
clone_size: -; v_call: TRBV5-1; j_call: TRBJ1-2; cdr3_aa: CASSFEGTYGYTF
clone_size: -; v_call: TRBV5-6; j_call: TRBJ2-3; cdr3_aa: CASSLGLAGRNTQYF
clone_size: -; v_call: TRBV6-5; j_call: TRBJ1-4; cdr3_aa: CASSYDRLEKLFF
clone_size: -; v_call: TRBV9; j_call: TRBJ2-1; cdr3_aa: CASSVGTSGGTYNEQFF
clone_size: -; v_call: TRBV4-1; j_call: TRBJ2-7; cdr3_aa: CASSPILAGDYEQYF
clone_size: few; v_call: TRBV20-1; j_call: TRBJ2-5; cdr3_aa: CSASRTSGGETQYF
clone_size: -; v_call: TRBV16; j_call: TRBJ1-1; cdr3_aa: CASSQSVGTGGLTEAFF
clone_size: -; v_call: TRBV28; j_call: TRBJ1-5; cdr3_aa: CASSLAGRGNQPQHF
clone_size: -; v_call: TRBV5-1; j_call: TRBJ2-7; cdr3_aa: CASSFTGDSYEQYF
clone_size: -; v_call: TRBV6-6; j_call: TRBJ1-2; cdr3_aa: CASSYSKGTTNYGYTF
clone_size: -; v_call: TRBV4-3; j_call: TRBJ1-3; cdr3_aa: CASSQGGNGGNTIYF
clone_size: -; v_call: TRBV19; j_call: TRBJ1-1; cdr3_aa: CASTTGDHTEAFF
clone_size: -; v_call: TRBV27; j_call: TRBJ2-2; cdr3_aa: CASRLRAGANTGELFF
clone_size: -; v_call: TRBV14; j_call: TRBJ2-3; cdr3_aa: CASTLGPSTDTQYF
clone_size: -; v_call: TRBV19; j_call: TRBJ1-5; cdr3_aa: CASSSRNRADQPQHF
clone_size: -; v_call: TRBV11-2; j_call: TRBJ2-7; cdr3_aa: CASRGGTGGYEQYF
clone_size: -; v_call: TRBV19; j_call: TRBJ1-1; cdr3_aa: CASRYTSTEAFF
clone_size: -; v_call: TRBV11-2; j_call: TRBJ2-1; cdr3_aa: CASSSTGAEQFF
clone_size: -; v_call: TRBV7-3; j_call: TRBJ1-1; cdr3_aa: CASSLGAGNTEAFF
clone_size: -; v_call: TRBV19; j_call: TRBJ1-5; cdr3_aa: CAKLERQDSNQPQHF
clone_size: once; v_call: TRBV28; j_call: TRBJ2-7; cdr3_aa: CAILSPGGKYEQYF
clone_size: -; v_call: TRBV27; j_call: TRBJ1-1; cdr3_aa: CASSSELIPKQRTLNTEAFF
clone_size: once; v_call: TRBV28; j_call: TRBJ1-1; cdr3_aa: CASSLWGEAFF
clone_size: -; v_call: TRBV5-4; j_call: TRBJ1-2; cdr3_aa: CASSFRDRGYYGYTF